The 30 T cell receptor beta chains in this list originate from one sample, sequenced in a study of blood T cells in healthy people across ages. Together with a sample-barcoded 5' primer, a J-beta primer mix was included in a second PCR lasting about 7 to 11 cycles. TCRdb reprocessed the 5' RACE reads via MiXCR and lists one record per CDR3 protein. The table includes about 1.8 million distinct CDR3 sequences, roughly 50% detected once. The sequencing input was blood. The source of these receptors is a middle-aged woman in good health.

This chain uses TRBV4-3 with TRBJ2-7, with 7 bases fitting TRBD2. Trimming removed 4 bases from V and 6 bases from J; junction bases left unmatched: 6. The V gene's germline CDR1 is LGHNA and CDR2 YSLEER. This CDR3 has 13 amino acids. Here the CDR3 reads CASSLSRGVEQYF. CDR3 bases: TGCGCCAGCAGCCTATCACGGGGGGTCGAGCAGTACTTC.

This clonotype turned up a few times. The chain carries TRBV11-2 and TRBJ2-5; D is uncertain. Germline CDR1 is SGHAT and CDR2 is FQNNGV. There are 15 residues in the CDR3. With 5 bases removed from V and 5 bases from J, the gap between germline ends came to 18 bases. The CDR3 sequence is CASSPAYSGVETQYF. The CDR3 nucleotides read TGTGCCAGCAGCCCCGCCTATTCAGGCGTTGAGACCCAGTACTTC.

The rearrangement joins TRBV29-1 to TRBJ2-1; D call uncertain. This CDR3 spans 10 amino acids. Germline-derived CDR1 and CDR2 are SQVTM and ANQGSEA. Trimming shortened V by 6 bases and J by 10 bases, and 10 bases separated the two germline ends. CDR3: CSVDSGEQFF. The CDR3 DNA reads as TGCAGCGTAGATTCCGGGGAGCAGTTCTTC.

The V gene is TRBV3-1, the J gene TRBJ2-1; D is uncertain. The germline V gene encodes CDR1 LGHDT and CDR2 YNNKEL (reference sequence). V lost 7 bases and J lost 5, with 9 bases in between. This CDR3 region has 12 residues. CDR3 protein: CASNHSDNEQFF. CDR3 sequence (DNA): TGTGCCAGCAACCATTCGGACAATGAGCAGTTCTTC.

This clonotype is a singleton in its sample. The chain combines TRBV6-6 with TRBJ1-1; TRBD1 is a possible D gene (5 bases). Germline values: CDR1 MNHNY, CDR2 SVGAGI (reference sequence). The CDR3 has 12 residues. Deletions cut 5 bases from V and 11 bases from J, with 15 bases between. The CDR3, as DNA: TGTGCCAGCAGTCGGGACGTATGTGGGGCTTTCTTT. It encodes CASSRDVCGAFF.

The CDR3 coding sequence is TGTGCCAGCAGCCAAGTAGGGGGCCCCTCCTACAATGAGCAGTTCTTC. This gives the protein CASSQVGGPSYNEQFF. The rearrangement links TRBV4-2 to TRBJ2-1, with 7 positions matching TRBD1. Germline assignment: CDR1 LGHNA and CDR2 YNFKEQ. Trimming cost V 1 base and J 0 bases; bases outside gene matches: 3. This CDR3 contains 16 residues.

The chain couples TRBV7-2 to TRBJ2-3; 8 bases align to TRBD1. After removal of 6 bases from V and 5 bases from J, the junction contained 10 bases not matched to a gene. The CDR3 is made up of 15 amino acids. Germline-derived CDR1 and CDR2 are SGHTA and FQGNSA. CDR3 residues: CASRPDRDGRDTQYF. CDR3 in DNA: TGTGCCAGCAGACCGGACAGGGACGGACGAGATACGCAGTATTTT.

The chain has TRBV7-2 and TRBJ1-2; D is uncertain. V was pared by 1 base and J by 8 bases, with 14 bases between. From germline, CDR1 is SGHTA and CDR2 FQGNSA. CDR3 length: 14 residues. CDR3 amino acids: CASSLVKVRHGYTF. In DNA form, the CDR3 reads TGTGCCAGCAGCTTAGTAAAGGTGCGTCACGGCTACACCTTC.

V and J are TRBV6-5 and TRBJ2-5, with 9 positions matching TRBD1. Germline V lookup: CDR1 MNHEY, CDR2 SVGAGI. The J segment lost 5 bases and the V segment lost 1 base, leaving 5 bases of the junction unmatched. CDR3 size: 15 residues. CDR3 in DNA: TGTGCCAGCAGTTACTGGGGACAGGGTACCGAGACCCAGTACTTC. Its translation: CASSYWGQGTETQYF.

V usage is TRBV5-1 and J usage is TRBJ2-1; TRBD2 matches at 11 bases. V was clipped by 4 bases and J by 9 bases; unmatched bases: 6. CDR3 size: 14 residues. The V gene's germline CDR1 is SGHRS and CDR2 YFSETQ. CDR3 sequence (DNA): TGCGCCAGCAGCGAGGTAGCGGGGGGGCCTGAGCAGTTCTTC. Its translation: CASSEVAGGPEQFF.

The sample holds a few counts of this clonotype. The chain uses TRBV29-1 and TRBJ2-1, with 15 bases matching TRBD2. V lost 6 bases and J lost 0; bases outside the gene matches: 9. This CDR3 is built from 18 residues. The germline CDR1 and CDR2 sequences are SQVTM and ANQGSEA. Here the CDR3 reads CSVSKGLAGGSSYNEQFF. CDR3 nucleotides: TGCAGCGTCTCGAAGGGACTAGCGGGGGGTAGCTCCTACAATGAGCAGTTCTTC.

The CDR3 protein is CASSLNGRVAGIGTDTQYF. In DNA form, the CDR3 reads TGTGCCAGCAGCTTGAACGGTCGAGTGGCCGGGATCGGCACAGATACGCAGTATTTT. The V call is TRBV7-2, the J call TRBJ2-3; tentatively, D is TRBD2 (5 bases). Germline CDR1 reads SGHTA; CDR2 reads FQGNSA. V was trimmed by 3 bases and J by 1 base, leaving 23 bases between them. CDR3 size: 19 residues.

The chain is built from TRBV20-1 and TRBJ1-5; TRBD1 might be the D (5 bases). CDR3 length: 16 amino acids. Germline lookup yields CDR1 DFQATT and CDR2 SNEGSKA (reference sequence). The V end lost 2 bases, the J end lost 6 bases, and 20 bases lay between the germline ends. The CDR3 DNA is TGCAGTGCTAGAAGGGGTTGGAGGTCCAATTTTCAGCCCCAGCATTTT. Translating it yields CSARRGWRSNFQPQHF.

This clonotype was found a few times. CDR3 sequence (DNA): TGTGCCAGCCACGACAGGGGCTCTTACTATGGCTACACCTTC. It specifies CASHDRGSYYGYTF. The gene calls are TRBV28 and TRBJ1-2; 8 bases match TRBD1. Per the germline V gene, CDR1 is MDHEN and CDR2 is SYDVKM. CDR3 size: 14 residues. The J segment lost 3 bases and the V segment lost 8 bases, leaving 8 bases of the junction unmatched.

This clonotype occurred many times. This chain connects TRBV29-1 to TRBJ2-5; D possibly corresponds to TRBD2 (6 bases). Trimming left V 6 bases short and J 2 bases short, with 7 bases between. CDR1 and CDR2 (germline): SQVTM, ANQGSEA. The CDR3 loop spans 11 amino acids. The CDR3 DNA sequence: TGCAGCGTGGAGGGACAAGAGACCCAGTACTTC. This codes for CSVEGQETQYF. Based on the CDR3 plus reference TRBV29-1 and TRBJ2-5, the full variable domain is SAVISQKPSRDICQRGTSLTIQCQVDSQVTMMFWYRQQPGQSLTLIATANQGSEATYESGFVIDKFPISRPNLTFSTLTVSNMSPEDSSIYLCSVEGQETQYFGPGTRLLVL.

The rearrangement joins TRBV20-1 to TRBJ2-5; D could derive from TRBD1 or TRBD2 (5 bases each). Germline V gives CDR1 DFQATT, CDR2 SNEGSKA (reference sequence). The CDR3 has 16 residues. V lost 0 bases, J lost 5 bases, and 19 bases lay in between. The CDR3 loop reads CSAREGEQGQSETQYF. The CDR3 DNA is TGCAGTGCTAGAGAGGGGGAGCAAGGTCAGTCGGAGACCCAGTACTTC.

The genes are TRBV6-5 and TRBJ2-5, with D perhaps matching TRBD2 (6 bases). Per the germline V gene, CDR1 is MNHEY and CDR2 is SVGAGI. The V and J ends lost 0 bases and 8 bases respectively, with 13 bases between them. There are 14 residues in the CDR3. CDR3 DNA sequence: TGTGCCAGCAGTTACTCCCCCGGGACTCTCACCCAGTACTTC. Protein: CASSYSPGTLTQYF.

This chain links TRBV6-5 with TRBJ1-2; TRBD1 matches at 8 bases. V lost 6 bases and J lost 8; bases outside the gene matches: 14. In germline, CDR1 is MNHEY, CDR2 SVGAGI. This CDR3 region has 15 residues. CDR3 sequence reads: CASSATWDRKGGYTF. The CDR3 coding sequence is TGTGCCAGCAGCGCCACCTGGGACAGGAAAGGCGGCTACACCTTC.

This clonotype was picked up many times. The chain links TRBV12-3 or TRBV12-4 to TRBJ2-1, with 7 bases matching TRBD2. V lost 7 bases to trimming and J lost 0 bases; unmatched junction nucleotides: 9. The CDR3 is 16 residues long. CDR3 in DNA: TGTGCCAGCACCATGGACCCGGGGGGCTCCTACAATGAGCAGTTCTTC. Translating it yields CASTMDPGGSYNEQFF.

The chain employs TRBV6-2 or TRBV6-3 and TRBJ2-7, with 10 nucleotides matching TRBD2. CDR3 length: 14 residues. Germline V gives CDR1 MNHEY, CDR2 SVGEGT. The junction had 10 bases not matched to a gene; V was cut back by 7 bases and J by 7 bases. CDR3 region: CASTETSGSPEQYF. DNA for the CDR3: TGTGCCAGCACCGAGACTAGCGGGTCCCCGGAGCAGTACTTC.

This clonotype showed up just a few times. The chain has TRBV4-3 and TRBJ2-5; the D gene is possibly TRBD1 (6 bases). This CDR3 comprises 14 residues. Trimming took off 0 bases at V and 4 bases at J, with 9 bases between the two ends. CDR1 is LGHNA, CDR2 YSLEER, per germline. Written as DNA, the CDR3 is TGCGCCAGCAGCCAAGAAAACAGGGCAGAGACCCAGTACTTC. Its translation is CASSQENRAETQYF.

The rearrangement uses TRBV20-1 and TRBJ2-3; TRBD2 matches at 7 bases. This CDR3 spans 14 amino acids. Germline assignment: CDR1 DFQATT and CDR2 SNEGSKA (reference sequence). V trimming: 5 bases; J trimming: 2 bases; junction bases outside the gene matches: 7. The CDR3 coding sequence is TGCAGTGCTGAGCGACTAGCTTACACAGATACGCAGTATTTT. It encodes CSAERLAYTDTQYF.

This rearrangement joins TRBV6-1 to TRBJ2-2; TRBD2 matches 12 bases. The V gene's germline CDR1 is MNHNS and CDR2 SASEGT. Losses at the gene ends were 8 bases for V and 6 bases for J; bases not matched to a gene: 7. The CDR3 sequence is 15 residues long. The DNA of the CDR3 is TGTGCCAGCTCACGGACTAGCGGGGCGTCCGGGGAGCTGTTTTTT. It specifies CASSRTSGASGELFF.

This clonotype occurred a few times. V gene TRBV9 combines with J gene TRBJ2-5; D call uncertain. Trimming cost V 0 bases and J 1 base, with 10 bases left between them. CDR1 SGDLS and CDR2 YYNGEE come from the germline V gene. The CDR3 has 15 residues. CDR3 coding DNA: TGTGCCAGCAGCGTAGATGGCAACTTCCAAGAGACCCAGTACTTC. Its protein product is CASSVDGNFQETQYF.

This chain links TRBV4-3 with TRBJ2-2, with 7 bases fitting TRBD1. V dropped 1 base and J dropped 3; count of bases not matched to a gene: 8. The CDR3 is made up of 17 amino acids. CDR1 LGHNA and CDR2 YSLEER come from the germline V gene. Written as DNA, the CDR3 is TGCGCCAGCAGCCAAGTTAAGGGGGCGTGGGACACCGGGGAGCTGTTTTTT. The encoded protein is CASSQVKGAWDTGELFF.

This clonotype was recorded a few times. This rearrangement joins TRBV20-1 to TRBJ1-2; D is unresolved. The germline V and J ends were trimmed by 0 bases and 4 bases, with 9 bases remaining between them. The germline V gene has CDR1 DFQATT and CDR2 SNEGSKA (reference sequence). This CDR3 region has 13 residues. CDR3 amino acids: CSARDLQSYGYTF. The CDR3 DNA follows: TGCAGTGCTAGAGATCTACAGAGCTATGGCTACACCTTC.

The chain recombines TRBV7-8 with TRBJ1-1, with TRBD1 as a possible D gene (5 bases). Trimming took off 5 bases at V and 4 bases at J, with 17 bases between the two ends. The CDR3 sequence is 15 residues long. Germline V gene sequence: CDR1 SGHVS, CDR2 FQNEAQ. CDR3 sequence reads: CASSQPGAGSTEAFF. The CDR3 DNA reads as TGTGCCAGCAGCCAGCCCGGGGCAGGGTCCACTGAAGCTTTCTTT. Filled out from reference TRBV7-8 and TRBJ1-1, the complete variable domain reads GAGVSQSPRYKVAKRGQDVALRCDPISGHVSLFWYQQALGQGPEFLTYFQNEAQLDKSGLPSDRFFAERPEGSVSTLKIQRTQQEDSAVYLCASSQPGAGSTEAFFGQGTRLTVV.

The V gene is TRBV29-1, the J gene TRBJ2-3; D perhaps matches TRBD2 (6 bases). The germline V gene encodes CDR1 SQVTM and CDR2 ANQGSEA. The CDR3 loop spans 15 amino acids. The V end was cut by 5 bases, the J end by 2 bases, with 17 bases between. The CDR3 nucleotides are TGCAGCGTTAAGGGAACTGGCGGGGACACAGATACGCAGTATTTT. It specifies CSVKGTGGDTDTQYF.

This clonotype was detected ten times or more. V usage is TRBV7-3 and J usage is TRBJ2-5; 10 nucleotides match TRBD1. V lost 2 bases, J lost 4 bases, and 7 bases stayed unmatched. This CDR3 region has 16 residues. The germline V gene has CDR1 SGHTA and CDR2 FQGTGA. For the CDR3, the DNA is TGTGCCAGCAGCTTACGGGGACAGGGGACGGGAGAGACCCAGTACTTC. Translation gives CASSLRGQGTGETQYF.

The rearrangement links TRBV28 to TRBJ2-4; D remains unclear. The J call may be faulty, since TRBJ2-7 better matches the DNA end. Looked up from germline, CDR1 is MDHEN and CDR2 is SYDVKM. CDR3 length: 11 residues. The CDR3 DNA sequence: TGTGCCAGCAGACGGCTCTACGAGCAGTACTTC. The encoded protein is CASRRLYEQYF.